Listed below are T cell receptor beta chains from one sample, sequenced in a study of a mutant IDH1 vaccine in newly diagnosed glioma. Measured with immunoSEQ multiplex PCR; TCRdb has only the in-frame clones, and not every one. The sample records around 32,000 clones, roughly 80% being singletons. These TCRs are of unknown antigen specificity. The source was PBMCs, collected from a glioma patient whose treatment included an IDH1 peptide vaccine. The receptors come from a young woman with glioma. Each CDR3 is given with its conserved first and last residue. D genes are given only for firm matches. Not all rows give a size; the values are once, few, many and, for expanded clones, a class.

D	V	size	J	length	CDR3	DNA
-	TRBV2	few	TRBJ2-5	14	CASSGRGFQETQYF	TGTGCCAGCAGTGGGCGGGGATTTCAAGAGACCCAGTACTTC
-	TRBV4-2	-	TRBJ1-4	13	CASSQMETGKLFF	TGTGCCAGCAGCCAAATGGAGACAGGAAAACTGTTTTTT
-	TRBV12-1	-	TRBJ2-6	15	CASVPLAAGANVLTF	TGTGCCAGTGTTCCCCTAGCGGCTGGGGCCAACGTCCTGACTTTC
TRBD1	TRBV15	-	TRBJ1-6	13	CATQDREGSPLHF	TGTGCCACCCAAGACAGGGAGGGTTCACCCCTCCACTTT
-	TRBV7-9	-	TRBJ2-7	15	CASSSGVQGSYEQYF	TGTGCCAGCAGCTCTGGGGTACAGGGATCCTACGAGCAGTACTTC
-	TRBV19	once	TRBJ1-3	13	CASKKGSGNTIYF	TGTGCCAGTAAAAAAGGCTCTGGAAACACCATATATTTT
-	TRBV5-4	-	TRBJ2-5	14	CASSLGGDEQTQYF	TGTGCCAGCAGCTTAGGAGGGGACGAACAGACCCAGTACTTC
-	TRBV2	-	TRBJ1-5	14	CASSSDRNNQPQHF	TGTGCCAGCAGTTCCGACAGAAACAATCAGCCCCAGCATTTT
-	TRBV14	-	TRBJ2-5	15	CASSQEISVKETQYF	TGTGCCAGCAGCCAAGAAATCAGTGTCAAAGAGACCCAGTACTTC
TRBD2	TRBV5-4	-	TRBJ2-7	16	CASSLDGAGGNYEQYF	TGTGCCAGCAGCTTGGACGGAGCGGGAGGGAACTACGAGCAGTACTTC
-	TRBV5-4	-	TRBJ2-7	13	CASSLGSAYEQYF	TGTGCCAGCAGCTTGGGGTCAGCCTACGAGCAGTACTTC
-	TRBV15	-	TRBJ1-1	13	CATSGVMNTEAFF	TGTGCCACCAGCGGAGTGATGAACACTGAAGCTTTCTTT
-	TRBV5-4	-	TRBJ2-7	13	CASSFKGAYEQYF	TGTGCCAGCAGCTTTAAGGGGGCCTACGAGCAGTACTTC
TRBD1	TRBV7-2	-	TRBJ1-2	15	CASSFPGQGLAGYTF	TGTGCCAGCAGCTTTCCGGGACAGGGTCTTGCTGGCTACACCTTC
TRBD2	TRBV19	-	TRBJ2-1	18	CASSIQASGFVLINEQFF	TGTGCCAGTAGTATTCAGGCTAGCGGCTTTGTCTTAATAAATGAGCAGTTCTTC
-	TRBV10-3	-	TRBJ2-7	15	CAIRSPNDSYYEQYF	TGTGCCATCAGATCACCCAACGACTCCTATTACGAGCAGTACTTC
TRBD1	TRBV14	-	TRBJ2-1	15	CASSQGGQGYDEQFF	TGTGCCAGCAGCCAAGGGGGACAGGGATATGATGAGCAGTTCTTC
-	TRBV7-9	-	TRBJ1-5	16	CASSSYQVPSNQPQHF	TGTGCCAGCAGCTCCTATCAGGTACCTAGCAATCAGCCCCAGCATTTT
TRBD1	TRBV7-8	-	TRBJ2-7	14	CASSPRDRGYEQYF	TGTGCCAGCAGCCCCCGGGACAGGGGATACGAGCAGTACTTC
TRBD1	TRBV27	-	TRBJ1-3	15	CASKRTGDSGNTIYF	TGTGCCAGCAAAAGGACAGGCGATTCTGGAAACACCATATATTTT
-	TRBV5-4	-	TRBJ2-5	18	CASSVRRGARGIQETQYF	TGTGCCAGCAGCGTCCGTAGGGGGGCGCGAGGCATACAAGAGACCCAGTACTTC
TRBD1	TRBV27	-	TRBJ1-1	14	CASSATGANTEAFF	TGTGCCAGCAGTGCAACAGGGGCGAACACTGAAGCTTTCTTT
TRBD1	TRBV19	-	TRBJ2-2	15	CASSLGQGGPGELFF	TGTGCCAGTAGTTTAGGACAGGGCGGACCCGGGGAGCTGTTTTTT
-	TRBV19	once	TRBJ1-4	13	CASSDRANEKLFF	TGTGCCAGTAGTGACCGAGCTAATGAAAAACTGTTTTTT
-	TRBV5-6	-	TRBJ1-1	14	CASSGMTVNTEAFF	TGTGCCAGCAGCGGAATGACAGTTAACACTGAAGCTTTCTTT
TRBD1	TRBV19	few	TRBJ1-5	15	CASSIGDRVQQPQHF	TGTGCCAGTAGTATAGGAGACAGGGTACAACAGCCCCAGCATTTT
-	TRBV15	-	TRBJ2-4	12	CATSRGENIQYF	TGTGCCACCAGCAGAGGGGAAAACATTCAGTACTTC
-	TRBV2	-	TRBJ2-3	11	CAIRGTDTQYF	TGTGCCATACGGGGGACAGATACGCAGTATTTT
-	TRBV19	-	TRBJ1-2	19	CASSPPPDKWRWLKYGYTF	TGTGCCAGTAGCCCGCCCCCGGACAAGTGGAGGTGGCTTAAATATGGCTACACCTTC
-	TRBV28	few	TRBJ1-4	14	CATTGPNHFEKLFF	TGTGCCACAACAGGGCCGAACCATTTTGAAAAACTGTTTTTT
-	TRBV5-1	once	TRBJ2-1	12	CASSLVINEQFF	TGCGCCAGCAGCTTGGTCATCAATGAGCAGTTCTTC
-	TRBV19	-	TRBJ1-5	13	CASSIGELSPQHF	TGTGCCAGTAGTATCGGGGAGTTATCGCCCCAGCATTTT
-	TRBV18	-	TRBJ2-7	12	CASSLGYYEQYF	TGTGCCAGCTCTCTGGGGTACTACGAGCAGTACTTC
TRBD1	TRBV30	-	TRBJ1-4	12	CAGDRGNEKLFF	TGTGCCGGGGACAGGGGGAATGAAAAACTGTTTTTT
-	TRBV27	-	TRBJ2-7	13	CASRGRRRGEQYF	TGTGCCAGCAGGGGGCGACGTCGTGGAGAGCAGTACTTC
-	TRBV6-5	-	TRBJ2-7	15	CASSYSPDRAYEQYF	TGTGCCAGCAGTTACTCCCCGGACAGAGCCTACGAGCAGTACTTC
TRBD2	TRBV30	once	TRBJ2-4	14	CAWRTAGGKNIQYF	TGTGCCTGGAGGACAGCGGGGGGGAAAAACATTCAGTACTTC
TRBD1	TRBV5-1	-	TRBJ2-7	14	CASSLGQGDYEQYF	TGCGCCAGCAGCTTGGGACAGGGTGACTACGAGCAGTACTTC
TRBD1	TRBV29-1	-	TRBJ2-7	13	CSVGGTGMYEQYF	TGCAGCGTTGGTGGGACAGGGATGTACGAGCAGTACTTC
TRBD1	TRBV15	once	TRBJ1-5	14	CATALGQGHQPQHF	TGTGCCACGGCACTAGGACAGGGACACCAGCCCCAGCATTTT
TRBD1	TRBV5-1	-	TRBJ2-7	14	CASSFLPDRDEQYF	TGCGCCAGCAGCTTTCTACCCGACAGGGATGAGCAGTACTTC
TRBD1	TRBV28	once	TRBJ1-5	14	CASSPGGVHQPQHF	TGTGCCAGCAGTCCAGGGGGGGTGCATCAGCCCCAGCATTTT
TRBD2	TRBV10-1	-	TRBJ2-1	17	CASSELKAGVPYNEQFF	TGCGCCAGCAGTGAGTTAAAAGCGGGGGTCCCCTACAATGAGCAGTTCTTC
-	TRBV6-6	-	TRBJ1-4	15	CASSYSQLTEEKLFF	TGTGCCAGCAGTTACTCACAATTGACAGAAGAAAAACTGTTTTTT
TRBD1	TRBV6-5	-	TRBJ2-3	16	CASSSAGQGQADTQYF	TGTGCCAGCAGTTCCGCGGGACAGGGTCAAGCAGATACGCAGTATTTT
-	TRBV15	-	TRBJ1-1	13	CATSRAENTEAFF	TGTGCCACCAGCAGGGCAGAGAACACTGAAGCTTTCTTT
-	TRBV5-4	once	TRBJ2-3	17	CASTTVSTLGGTDTQYF	TGTGCCAGCACAACGGTCAGCACTTTGGGGGGCACAGATACGCAGTATTTT
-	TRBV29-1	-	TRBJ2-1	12	CSVANRENEQFF	TGCAGCGTTGCAAACAGGGAGAATGAGCAGTTCTTC
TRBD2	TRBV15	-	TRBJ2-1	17	CATSRDERGTFLNEQFF	TGTGCCACCAGCAGAGATGAGCGGGGGACCTTTTTGAATGAGCAGTTCTTC
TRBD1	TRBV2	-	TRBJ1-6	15	CASSPRTGGNSPLHF	TGTGCCAGCAGTCCCCGGACAGGGGGTAATTCACCCCTCCACTTT
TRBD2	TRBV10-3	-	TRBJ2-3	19	CAISESEAGGLVFADTQYF	TGTGCCATCAGTGAGTCAGAAGCGGGAGGGCTGGTTTTTGCAGATACGCAGTATTTT
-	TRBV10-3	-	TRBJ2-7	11	CAISGGREQYF	TGTGCCATCAGTGGGGGAAGGGAGCAGTACTTC
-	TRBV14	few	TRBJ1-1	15	CASSQQGTSSSEAFF	TGTGCCAGCAGCCAACAAGGGACAAGCTCGTCTGAAGCTTTCTTT